The source of this TCR beta chain is a study of esophageal squamous cell carcinoma under preoperative chemotherapy. Study-level results: Peripheral T cells migrating into the tumor appeared to partly supply post-treatment tumor-infiltrating lymphocytes.

TCRdb called the PCR reads again in MiXCR, with one record for every CDR3 protein. The table lists tens of thousands of distinct CDR3 sequences, roughly 52% of them singletons. Note on this clonotype: Antigen unknown.

Stated time point: before preoperative PTX-NDP chemotherapy. The CDR3 consists of 14 residues. The germline CDR1 and CDR2 sequences are KGHDR and SFDVKD. The chain couples TRBV24-1 to TRBJ2-7, with D perhaps matching TRBD1 (6 bases). The J call is uncertain, as TRBJ2-5 better fits the DNA end. This TCR derives from a human donor with esophageal squamous cell carcinoma. The donor label of this sample is uncertain. The sample was acquired from a patient given preoperative chemotherapy. Written as DNA, the CDR3 is TGTGCCACCCAAGGACAGAGTTTCCAAGAGACCCAGTACTTC. As protein: CATQGQSFQETQYF.